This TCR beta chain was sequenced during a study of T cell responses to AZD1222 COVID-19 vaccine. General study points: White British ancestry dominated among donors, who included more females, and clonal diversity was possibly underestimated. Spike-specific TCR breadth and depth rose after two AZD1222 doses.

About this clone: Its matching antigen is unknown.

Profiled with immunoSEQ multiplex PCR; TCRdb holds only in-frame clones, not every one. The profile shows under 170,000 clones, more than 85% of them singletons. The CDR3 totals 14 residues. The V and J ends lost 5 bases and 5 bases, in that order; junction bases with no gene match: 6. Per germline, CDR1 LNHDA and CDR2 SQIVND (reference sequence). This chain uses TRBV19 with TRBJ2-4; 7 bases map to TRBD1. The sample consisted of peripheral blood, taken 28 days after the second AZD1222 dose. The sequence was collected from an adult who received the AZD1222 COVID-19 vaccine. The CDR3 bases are TGTGCCAGTAGTGGCTGGCAGGGGGAAAACATTCAGTACTTC. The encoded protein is CASSGWQGENIQYF.